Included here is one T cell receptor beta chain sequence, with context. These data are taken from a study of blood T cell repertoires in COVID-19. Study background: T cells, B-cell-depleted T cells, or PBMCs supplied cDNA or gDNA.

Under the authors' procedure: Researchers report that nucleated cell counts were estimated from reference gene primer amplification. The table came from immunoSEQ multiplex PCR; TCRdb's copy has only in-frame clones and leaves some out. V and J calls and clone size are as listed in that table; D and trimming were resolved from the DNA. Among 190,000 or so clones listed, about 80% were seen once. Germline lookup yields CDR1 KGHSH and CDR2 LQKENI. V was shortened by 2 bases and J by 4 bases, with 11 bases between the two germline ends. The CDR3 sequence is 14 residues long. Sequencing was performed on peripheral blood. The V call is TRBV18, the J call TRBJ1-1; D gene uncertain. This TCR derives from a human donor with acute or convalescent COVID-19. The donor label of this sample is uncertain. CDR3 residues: CASSPSRPGTEAFF. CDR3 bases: TGTGCCAGCTCACCATCGAGGCCGGGCACTGAAGCTTTCTTT.